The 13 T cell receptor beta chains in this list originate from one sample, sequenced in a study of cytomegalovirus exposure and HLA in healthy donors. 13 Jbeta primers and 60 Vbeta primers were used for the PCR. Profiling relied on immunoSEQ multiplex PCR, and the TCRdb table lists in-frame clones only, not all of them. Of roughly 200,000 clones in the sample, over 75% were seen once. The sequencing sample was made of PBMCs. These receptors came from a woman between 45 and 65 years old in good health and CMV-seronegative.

CDR3 coding DNA: TGTGCCAGCAGCTCGAACACTGAAGCTTTCTTT. As protein: CASSSNTEAFF. The chain links TRBV6-5 to TRBJ1-1, with D unclear. Deletions cut 6 bases from V and 1 base from J, with 3 bases between. The CDR3 spans 11 residues. Germline values: CDR1 MNHEY, CDR2 SVGAGI.

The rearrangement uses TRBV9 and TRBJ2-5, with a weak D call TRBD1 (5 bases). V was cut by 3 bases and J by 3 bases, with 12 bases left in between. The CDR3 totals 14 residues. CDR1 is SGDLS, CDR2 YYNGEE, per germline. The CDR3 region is CASSEDTTKETQYF. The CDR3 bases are TGTGCCAGCAGCGAGGACACTACCAAAGAGACCCAGTACTTC.

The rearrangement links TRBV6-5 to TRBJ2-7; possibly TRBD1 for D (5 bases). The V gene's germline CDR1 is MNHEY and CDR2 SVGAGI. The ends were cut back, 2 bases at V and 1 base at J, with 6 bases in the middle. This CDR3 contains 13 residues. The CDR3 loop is CASSYRGSYEQYF. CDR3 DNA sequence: TGTGCCAGCAGTTACAGGGGTTCCTACGAGCAGTACTTC.

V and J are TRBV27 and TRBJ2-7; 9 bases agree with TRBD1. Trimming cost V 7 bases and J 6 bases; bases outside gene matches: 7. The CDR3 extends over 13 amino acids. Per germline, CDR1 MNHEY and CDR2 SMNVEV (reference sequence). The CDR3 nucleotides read TGTGCCAGCATCGCCACAGGGGGCATCGAGCAGTACTTC. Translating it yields CASIATGGIEQYF.

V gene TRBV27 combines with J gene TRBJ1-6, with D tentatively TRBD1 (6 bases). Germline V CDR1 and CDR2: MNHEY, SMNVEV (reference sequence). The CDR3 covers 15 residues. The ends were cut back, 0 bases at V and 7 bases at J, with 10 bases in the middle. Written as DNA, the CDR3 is TGTGCCAGCAGTTTATCCAGGGGCGGAAATTCACCCCTCCACTTT. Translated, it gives CASSLSRGGNSPLHF.

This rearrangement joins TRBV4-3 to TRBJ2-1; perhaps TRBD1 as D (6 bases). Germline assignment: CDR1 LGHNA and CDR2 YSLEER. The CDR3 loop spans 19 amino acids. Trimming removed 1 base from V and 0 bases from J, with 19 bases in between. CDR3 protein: CASSQALTGTSSSYNEQFF. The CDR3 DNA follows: TGCGCCAGCAGCCAAGCCTTAACAGGGACCTCAAGCTCCTACAATGAGCAGTTCTTC.

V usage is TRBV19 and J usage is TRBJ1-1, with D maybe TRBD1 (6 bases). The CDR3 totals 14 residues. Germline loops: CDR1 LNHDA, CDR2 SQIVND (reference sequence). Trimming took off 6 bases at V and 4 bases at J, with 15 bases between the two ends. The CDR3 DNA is TGTGCCAGTAGAGACCCAGGGGCAGGCACTGAAGCTTTCTTT. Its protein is CASRDPGAGTEAFF.

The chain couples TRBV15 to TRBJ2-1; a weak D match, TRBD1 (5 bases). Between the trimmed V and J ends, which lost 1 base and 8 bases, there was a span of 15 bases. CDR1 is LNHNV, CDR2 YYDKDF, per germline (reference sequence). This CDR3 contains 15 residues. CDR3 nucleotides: TGTGCCACCAGCAGAGGGGCAAGGGTAGGGGATGAGCAGTTCTTC. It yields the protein CATSRGARVGDEQFF.

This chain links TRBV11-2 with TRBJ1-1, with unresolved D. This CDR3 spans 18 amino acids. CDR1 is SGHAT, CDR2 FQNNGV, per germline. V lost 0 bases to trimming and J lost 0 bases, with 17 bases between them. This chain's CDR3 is CASSLEYGSSNMNTEAFF. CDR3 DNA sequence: TGTGCCAGCAGCTTAGAGTACGGGTCTTCGAACATGAACACTGAAGCTTTCTTT.

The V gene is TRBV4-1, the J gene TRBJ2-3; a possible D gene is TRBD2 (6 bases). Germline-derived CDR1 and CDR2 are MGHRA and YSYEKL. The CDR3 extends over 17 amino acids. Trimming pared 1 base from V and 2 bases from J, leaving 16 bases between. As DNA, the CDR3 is TGCGCCAGCAGCCAAGGGCCCCTGAGCGGGTACACAGATACGCAGTATTTT. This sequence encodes CASSQGPLSGYTDTQYF.

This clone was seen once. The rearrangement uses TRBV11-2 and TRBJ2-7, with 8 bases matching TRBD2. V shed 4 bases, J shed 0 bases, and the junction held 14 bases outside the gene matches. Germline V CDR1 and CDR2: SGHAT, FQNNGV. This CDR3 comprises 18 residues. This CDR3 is CASSSRRSGSPFSYEQYF. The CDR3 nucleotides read TGTGCCAGCAGCTCCCGAAGAAGCGGGAGTCCCTTCTCCTACGAGCAGTACTTC.

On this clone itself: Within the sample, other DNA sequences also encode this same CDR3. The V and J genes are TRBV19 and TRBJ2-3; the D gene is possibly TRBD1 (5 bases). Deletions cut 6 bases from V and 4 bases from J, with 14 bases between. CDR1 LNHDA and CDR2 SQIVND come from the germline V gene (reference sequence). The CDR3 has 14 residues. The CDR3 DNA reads TGTGCCAGTAGGGCGCAGGGCTCCGCAGATACGCAGTATTTT. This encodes CASRAQGSADTQYF.

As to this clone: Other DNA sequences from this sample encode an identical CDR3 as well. The CDR3 loop reads CASSPTSGRANEQFF. The CDR3 bases are TGTGCCAGCTCACCCACTAGCGGGAGGGCAAATGAGCAGTTCTTC. V and J are TRBV18 and TRBJ2-1; TRBD2 matches 13 bases. CDR1 KGHSH and CDR2 LQKENI come from the germline V gene. The V and J ends lost 3 bases and 7 bases, in that order; junction bases with no gene match: 3. The CDR3 runs to 15 residues.